This passage covers 5 T cell receptor beta chains from one sample sequenced in a study of control samples from healthy donors and cancer patients. Only in-frame clones appear in the TCRdb table, and some are missing; sequencing was by immunoSEQ multiplex PCR. The sample has more than 95,000 clones, 75% to 90% seen once. Sequenced material: PBMCs. The receptors come from a man aged 60-69 years with lung cancer.

CDR3 amino acids: CASSPGQGTGGYTF. CDR3 sequence (DNA): TGTGCCAGCTCACCAGGACAGGGGACGGGTGGCTACACCTTC. The chain links TRBV18 to TRBJ1-2, with 9 bases lining up with TRBD1. CDR3 size: 14 residues. Per germline, CDR1 KGHSH and CDR2 LQKENI. V lost 2 bases and J lost 7; bases outside the gene matches: 5. The variable domain in full, completed from reference TRBV18 and TRBJ1-2, reads NAGVMQNPRHLVRRRGQEARLRCSPMKGHSHVYWYRQLPEEGLKFMVYLQKENIIDESGMPKERFSAEFPKEGPSILRIQQVVRGDSAAYFCASSPGQGTGGYTFGSGTRLTVV.

The genes are TRBV25-1 and TRBJ1-3, with unresolved D. CDR1 is MGHDK and CDR2 is SYGVNS in the germline V gene. The germline V and J ends were trimmed by 3 bases and 0 bases, with 9 bases remaining between them. The CDR3 covers 15 residues. The DNA for the CDR3 is TGTGCCAGCAGTGACCTCGGGAACTCTGGAAACACCATATATTTT. Its protein is CASSDLGNSGNTIYF.

The rearrangement joins TRBV15 to TRBJ2-5; D is perhaps TRBD1 or TRBD2 (5 bases each). This CDR3 spans 14 amino acids. Germline assignment: CDR1 LNHNV and CDR2 YYDKDF (reference sequence). Trimming cost V 5 bases and J 2 bases, with 12 bases left between them. CDR3 region: CATSGGPIQETQYF. Written as DNA, the CDR3 is TGTGCCACCAGCGGGGGTCCCATACAAGAGACCCAGTACTTC. The full variable domain, rest sourced from reference TRBV15 and TRBJ2-5, is DAMVIQNPRYQVTQFGKPVTLSCSQTLNHNVMYWYQQKSSQAPKLLFHYYDKDFNNEADTPDNFQSRRPNTSFCFLDIRSPGLGDTAMYLCATSGGPIQETQYFGPGTRLLVL.

V is TRBV27 and J is TRBJ1-2; TRBD1 matches at 11 bases. Germline trimming cut 5 bases from V and 8 bases from J; bases unmatched to any gene: 13. Germline V gene data show CDR1 as MNHEY and CDR2 as SMNVEV (reference sequence). The CDR3 length is 16 residues. The CDR3: CASSRTGGTISTGYTF. CDR3 DNA sequence: TGTGCCAGCAGTCGGACAGGGGGCACCATTAGCACAGGCTACACCTTC.

This chain links TRBV30 with TRBJ2-7; D unresolved. The V and J ends lost 1 base and 0 bases respectively, with 10 bases between them. There are 14 residues in the CDR3. Per germline, CDR1 GTSNPN and CDR2 SVGIG (reference sequence). CDR3 sequence: CAWSGGSYSYEQYV. The CDR3 nucleotides read TGTGCCTGGAGTGGAGGTTCTTACTCCTACGAGCAGTACGTC.